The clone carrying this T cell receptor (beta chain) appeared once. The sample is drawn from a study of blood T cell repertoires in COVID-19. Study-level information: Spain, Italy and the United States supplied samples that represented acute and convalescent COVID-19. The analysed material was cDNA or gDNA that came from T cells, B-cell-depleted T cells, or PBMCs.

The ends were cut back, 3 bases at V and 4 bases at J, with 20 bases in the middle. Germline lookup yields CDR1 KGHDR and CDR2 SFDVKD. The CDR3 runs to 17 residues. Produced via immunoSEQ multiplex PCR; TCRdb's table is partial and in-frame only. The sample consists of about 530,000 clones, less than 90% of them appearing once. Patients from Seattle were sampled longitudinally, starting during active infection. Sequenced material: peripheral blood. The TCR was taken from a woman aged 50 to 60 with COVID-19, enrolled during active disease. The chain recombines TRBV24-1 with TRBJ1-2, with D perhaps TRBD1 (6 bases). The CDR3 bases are TGTGCCACCAGTGATACCCGGGGGGGCCAGGCGATCTATGGCTACACCTTC. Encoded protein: CATSDTRGGQAIYGYTF.